A single sample gave rise to the 15 T cell receptor beta chains below, sequenced in a study of cytomegalovirus exposure and HLA in healthy donors. The primer mix had 60 Vbeta and 13 Jbeta primers. Generated by immunoSEQ multiplex PCR, the TCRdb table keeps only in-frame clones and is missing some. This table has about 170,000 clones, 70% to 90% appearing once. The specimen sequenced was PBMCs. These receptors were obtained from a woman aged 18-35 years in good health and CMV-seronegative.

The V and J genes are TRBV6-1 and TRBJ1-6; maybe TRBD1 (6 bases). In germline, CDR1 is MNHNS, CDR2 SASEGT. This CDR3 is built from 15 residues. Trimming took 6 bases from V and 4 from J, leaving 13 bases between them. The CDR3 DNA follows: TGTGCCAGCAGGCCGGGACAAACTTATAATTCACCCCTCCACTTT. This translates into CASRPGQTYNSPLHF.

This clone occurred a few times. The V gene is TRBV27, the J gene TRBJ1-5; a possible D gene is TRBD1 (5 bases). The V end lost 5 bases, the J end lost 0 bases, and 11 bases lay between the germline ends. CDR3 size: 15 residues. Germline V lookup: CDR1 MNHEY, CDR2 SMNVEV (reference sequence). CDR3 sequence: CASSLWGDSNQPQHF. CDR3 coding DNA: TGTGCCAGCAGTCTCTGGGGGGATAGCAATCAGCCCCAGCATTTT.

The chain carries TRBV9 and TRBJ2-5; tentative D call: TRBD1 (6 bases). Germline V gene sequence: CDR1 SGDLS, CDR2 YYNGEE. Trimming shortened V by 3 bases and J by 3 bases, and 18 bases separated the two germline ends. CDR3 size: 16 residues. The chain's CDR3 is CASSASPWGREETQYF. The CDR3 DNA reads TGTGCCAGCAGCGCCTCCCCGTGGGGGCGCGAAGAGACCCAGTACTTC.

This clone was seen more than once but under ten times. This chain joins TRBV5-1 and TRBJ2-1, with TRBD2 as a possible D gene (5 bases). The CDR3 consists of 14 residues. The germline V gene encodes CDR1 SGHRS and CDR2 YFSETQ. V lost 3 bases to trimming and J lost 6 bases, with 13 bases between them. The CDR3 DNA follows: TGCGCCAGCAGCTGGACGGGATGGAGCAATGAGCAGTTCTTC. It codes for CASSWTGWSNEQFF.

The gene calls are TRBV5-1 and TRBJ2-1, with D perhaps matching TRBD1 (6 bases). This CDR3 has 14 amino acids. With 5 bases removed from V and 6 bases from J, the gap between germline ends came to 15 bases. Per the germline V gene, CDR1 is SGHRS and CDR2 is YFSETQ. The DNA for the CDR3 is TGCGCCAGCAGGTTCCAGGGGCCTCTCAATGAGCAGTTCTTC. Its translation: CASRFQGPLNEQFF.

The J gene is TRBJ2-7, the V gene TRBV19, with a weak D call TRBD1 (6 bases). The V end lost 3 bases, the J end lost 4 bases, and 16 bases lay between the germline ends. The length of the CDR3 is 15 residues. Germline lookup yields CDR1 LNHDA and CDR2 SQIVND (reference sequence). DNA for the CDR3: TGTGCCAGTAGTATTGCGGGCCAGGGGCAATACGAGCAGTACTTC. Amino acid sequence: CASSIAGQGQYEQYF.

This chain links TRBV2 with TRBJ1-5, with 8 bases identical to TRBD1. Looked up from germline, CDR1 is SNHLY and CDR2 is FYNNEI. The CDR3 contains 14 residues. The J segment lost 5 bases and the V segment lost 6 bases, leaving 6 bases of the junction unmatched. The CDR3 loop is CASSRTGTDQPQHF. The CDR3 region has the DNA TGTGCCAGCAGCAGGACAGGGACCGATCAGCCCCAGCATTTT.

This clone was observed a few times. J is TRBJ1-1 and V is TRBV28; 8 bases are a match to TRBD1. Germline values: CDR1 MDHEN, CDR2 SYDVKM. V shed 5 bases, J shed 4 bases, and the junction held 3 bases outside the gene matches. CDR3 length: 13 residues. The chain's CDR3 is CASSTGGGTEAFF. The CDR3 bases are TGTGCCAGCAGTACAGGGGGGGGCACTGAAGCTTTCTTT.

The J gene is TRBJ2-7, the V gene TRBV7-2, with a tentative D call TRBD2 (6 bases). The V end was cut by 8 bases, the J end by 0 bases, with 11 bases between. The CDR3 sequence is 13 residues long. CDR1 is SGHTA and CDR2 is FQGNSA in the germline V gene. In DNA form, the CDR3 reads TGTGCCAGCGCCTCGGGACTCTCCTACGAGCAGTACTTC. Amino acids: CASASGLSYEQYF.

The chain joins TRBV7-9 to TRBJ1-3; D remains unclear. Trimming left V 3 bases short and J 0 bases short, with 9 bases between. The CDR3 runs to 15 residues. CDR1 and CDR2 from the germline V gene are SEHNR and FQNEAQ (reference sequence). The CDR3 region is CASSFDTYSGNTIYF. DNA for the CDR3: TGTGCCAGCAGCTTTGACACCTACTCTGGAAACACCATATATTTT. The full variable domain, its missing parts supplied by reference TRBV7-9 and TRBJ1-3, is DTGVSQNPRHKITKRGQNVTFRCDPISEHNRLYWYRQTLGQGPEFLTYFQNEAQLEKSRLLSDRFSAERPKGSFSTLEIQRTEQGDSAMYLCASSFDTYSGNTIYFGEGSWLTVV.

The chain links TRBV5-1 to TRBJ2-7; 12 positions match TRBD2. Germline assignment: CDR1 SGHRS and CDR2 YFSETQ. Trimming at V came to 2 bases and at J to 2 bases, leaving 2 bases not matched to a gene. The CDR3 spans 15 residues. The CDR3 region is CASSFLAGGTYEQYF. The CDR3 bases are TGCGCCAGCAGCTTTCTAGCGGGAGGGACCTACGAGCAGTACTTC. The whole variable domain, remainder taken from reference TRBV5-1 and TRBJ2-7, is KAGVTQTPRYLIKTRGQQVTLSCSPISGHRSVSWYQQTPGQGLQFLFEYFSETQRNKGNFPGRFSGRQFSNSRSEMNVSTLELGDSALYLCASSFLAGGTYEQYFGPGTRLTVT.

V and J are TRBV11-2 and TRBJ2-7, with 7 bases matching TRBD2. With V trimmed by 5 bases and J by 0 bases, 4 bases remained unmatched. This CDR3 is built from 14 residues. Germline V gives CDR1 SGHAT, CDR2 FQNNGV. CDR3: CASSPGLDSYEQYF. For the CDR3, the DNA is TGTGCCAGCAGCCCCGGACTAGACTCCTACGAGCAGTACTTC.

The V and J genes are TRBV4-2 and TRBJ1-2, with TRBD1 matching over 10 bases. V lost 0 bases, J lost 8 bases, and 15 bases stayed unmatched. The CDR3 has 18 amino acids. CDR1 LGHNA and CDR2 YNFKEQ come from the germline V gene. The CDR3 region is CASSQEGQGPVPLGGYTF. In DNA form, the CDR3 reads TGTGCCAGCAGCCAAGAGGGACAGGGGCCAGTACCCTTGGGGGGCTACACCTTC.

V is TRBV30 and J is TRBJ2-7, with D unclear. The V gene lost 3 bases and the J gene lost 1 base, with 10 bases spanning the gap. Germline-derived CDR1 and CDR2 are GTSNPN and SVGIG (reference sequence). The CDR3 runs to 13 residues. The CDR3 loop is CAWRAPPSYEQYF. As DNA, the CDR3 is TGTGCCTGGAGGGCCCCACCGTCCTACGAGCAGTACTTC.

The rearrangement joins TRBV7-2 to TRBJ2-7; weak D call: TRBD2 (6 bases). The CDR3 totals 15 residues. Germline CDR1 SGHTA, CDR2 FQGNSA. Trimming removed 5 bases from V and 5 bases from J, with 19 bases in between. The CDR3: CASSTAPTSPHEQYF. In nucleotides, the CDR3 is TGTGCCAGCAGCACCGCCCCGACTAGTCCCCACGAGCAGTACTTC.